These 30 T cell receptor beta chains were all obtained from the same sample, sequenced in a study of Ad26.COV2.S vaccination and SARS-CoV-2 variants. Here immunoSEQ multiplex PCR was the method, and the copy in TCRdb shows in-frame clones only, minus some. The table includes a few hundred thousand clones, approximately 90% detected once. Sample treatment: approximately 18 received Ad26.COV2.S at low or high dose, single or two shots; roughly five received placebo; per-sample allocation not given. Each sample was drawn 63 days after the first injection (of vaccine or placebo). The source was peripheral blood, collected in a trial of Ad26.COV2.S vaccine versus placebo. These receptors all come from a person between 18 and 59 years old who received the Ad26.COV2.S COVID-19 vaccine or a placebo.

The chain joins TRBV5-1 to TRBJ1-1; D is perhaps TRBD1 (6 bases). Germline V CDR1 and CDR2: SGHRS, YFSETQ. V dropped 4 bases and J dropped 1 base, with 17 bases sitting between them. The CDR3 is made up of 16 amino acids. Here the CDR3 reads CASSPRDTSSNTEAFF. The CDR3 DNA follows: TGCGCCAGCAGCCCCCGGGACACTTCGTCGAACACTGAAGCTTTCTTT.

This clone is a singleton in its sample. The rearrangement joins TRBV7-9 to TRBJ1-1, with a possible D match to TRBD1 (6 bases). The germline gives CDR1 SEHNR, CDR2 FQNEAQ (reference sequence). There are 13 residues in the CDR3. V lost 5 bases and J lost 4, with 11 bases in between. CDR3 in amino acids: CASSLGQITEAFF. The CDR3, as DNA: TGTGCCAGCAGCCTAGGACAGATCACTGAAGCTTTCTTT.

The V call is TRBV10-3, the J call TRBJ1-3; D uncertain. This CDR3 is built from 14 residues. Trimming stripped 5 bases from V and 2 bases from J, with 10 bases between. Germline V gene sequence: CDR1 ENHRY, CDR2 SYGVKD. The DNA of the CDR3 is TGTGCCATCAGTCACGGATCGCCTGGAAACACCATATATTTT. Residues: CAISHGSPGNTIYF.

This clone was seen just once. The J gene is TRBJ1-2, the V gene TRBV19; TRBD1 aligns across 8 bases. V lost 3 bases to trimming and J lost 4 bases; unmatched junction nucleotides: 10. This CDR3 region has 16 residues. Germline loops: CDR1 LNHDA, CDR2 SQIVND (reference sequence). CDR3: CASSILRTGPPYGYTF. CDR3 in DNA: TGTGCCAGTAGTATTCTGAGGACAGGGCCTCCCTATGGCTACACCTTC.

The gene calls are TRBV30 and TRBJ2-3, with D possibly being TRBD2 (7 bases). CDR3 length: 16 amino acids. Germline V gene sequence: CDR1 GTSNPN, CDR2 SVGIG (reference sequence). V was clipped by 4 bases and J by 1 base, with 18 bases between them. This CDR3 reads CAWTGGGGFGTDTQYF. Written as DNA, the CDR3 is TGTGCCTGGACGGGGGGAGGGGGGTTCGGCACAGATACGCAGTATTTT. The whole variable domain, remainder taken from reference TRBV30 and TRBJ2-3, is SQTIHQWPATLVQPVGSPLSLECTVEGTSNPNLYWYRQAAGRGLQLLFYSVGIGQISSEVPQNLSASRPQDRQFILSSKKLLLSDSGFYLCAWTGGGGFGTDTQYFGPGTRLTVL.

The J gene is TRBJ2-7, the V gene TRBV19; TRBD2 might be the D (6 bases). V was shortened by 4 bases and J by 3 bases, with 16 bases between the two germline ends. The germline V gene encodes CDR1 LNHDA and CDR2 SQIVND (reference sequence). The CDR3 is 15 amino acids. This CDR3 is CASSTGGGGHYEQYF. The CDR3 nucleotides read TGTGCCAGTAGTACTGGGGGAGGCGGGCACTACGAGCAGTACTTC.

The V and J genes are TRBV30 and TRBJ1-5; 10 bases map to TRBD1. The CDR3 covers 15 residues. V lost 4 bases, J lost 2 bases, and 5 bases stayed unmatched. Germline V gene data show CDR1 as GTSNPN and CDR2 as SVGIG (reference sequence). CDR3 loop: CAWNTGTGGNQPQHF. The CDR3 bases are TGTGCCTGGAATACCGGGACAGGGGGCAATCAGCCCCAGCATTTT.

The CDR3 nucleotides are TGTGCCAGCTCACCAACCGGGACAGGGGCCTACGAGCAGTACTTC. Encoded protein: CASSPTGTGAYEQYF. This chain connects TRBV18 to TRBJ2-7, with 10 bases identical to TRBD1. After removal of 2 bases from V and 2 bases from J, the junction contained 3 bases not matched to a gene. This CDR3 is 15 amino acids long. In germline, CDR1 is KGHSH, CDR2 LQKENI.

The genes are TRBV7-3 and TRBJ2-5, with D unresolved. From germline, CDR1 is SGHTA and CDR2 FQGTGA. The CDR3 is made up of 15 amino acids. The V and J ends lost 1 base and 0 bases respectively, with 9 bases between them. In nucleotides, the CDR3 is TGTGCCAGCAGCTTAATGTCCGGACACCAAGAGACCCAGTACTTC. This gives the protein CASSLMSGHQETQYF. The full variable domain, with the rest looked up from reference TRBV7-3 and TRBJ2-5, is GAGVSQTPSNKVTEKGKYVELRCDPISGHTALYWYRQSLGQGPEFLIYFQGTGAADDSGLPNDRFFAVRPEGSVSTLKIQRTERGDSAVYLCASSLMSGHQETQYFGPGTRLLVL.

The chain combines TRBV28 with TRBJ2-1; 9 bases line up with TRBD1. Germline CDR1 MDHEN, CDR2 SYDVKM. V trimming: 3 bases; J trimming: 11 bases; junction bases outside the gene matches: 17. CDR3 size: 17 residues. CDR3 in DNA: TGTGCCAGCAGTTTGTCCTCCGGGACAGGGTTCAGACCCCAGCAGTTCTTC. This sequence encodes CASSLSSGTGFRPQQFF.

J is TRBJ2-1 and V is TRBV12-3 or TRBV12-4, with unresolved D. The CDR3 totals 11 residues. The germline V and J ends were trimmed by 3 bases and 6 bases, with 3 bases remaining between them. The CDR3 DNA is TGTGCCAGCAGTTTTTTCAATGAGCAGTTCTTC. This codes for CASSFFNEQFF.

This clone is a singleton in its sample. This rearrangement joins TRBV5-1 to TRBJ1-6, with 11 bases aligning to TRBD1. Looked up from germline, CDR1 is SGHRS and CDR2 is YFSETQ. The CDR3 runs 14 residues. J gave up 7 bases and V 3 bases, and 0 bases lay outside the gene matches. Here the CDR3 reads CASSWTGGNSPLHF. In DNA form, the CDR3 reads TGCGCCAGCAGCTGGACAGGGGGCAATTCACCCCTCCACTTT.

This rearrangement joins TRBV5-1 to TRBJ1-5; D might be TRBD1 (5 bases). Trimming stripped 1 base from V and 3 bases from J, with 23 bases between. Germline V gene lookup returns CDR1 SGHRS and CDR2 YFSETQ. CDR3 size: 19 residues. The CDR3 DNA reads TGCGCCAGCAGCTTGTTCCCAAACGGGGCAGGAGCCCTCAATCAGCCCCAGCATTTT. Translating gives CASSLFPNGAGALNQPQHF.

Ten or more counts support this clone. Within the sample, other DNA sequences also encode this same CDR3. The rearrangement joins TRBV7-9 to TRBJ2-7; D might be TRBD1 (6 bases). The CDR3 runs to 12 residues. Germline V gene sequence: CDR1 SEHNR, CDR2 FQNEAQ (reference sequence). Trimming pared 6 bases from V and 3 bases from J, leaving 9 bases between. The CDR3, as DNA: TGTGCCAGCAGTCTACAGGGCTACGAGCAGTACTTC. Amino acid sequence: CASSLQGYEQYF.

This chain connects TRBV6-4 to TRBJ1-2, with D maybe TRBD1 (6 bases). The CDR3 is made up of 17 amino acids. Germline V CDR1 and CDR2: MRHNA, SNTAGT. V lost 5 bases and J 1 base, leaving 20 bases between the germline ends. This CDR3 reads CASSLLYNDRINYGYTF. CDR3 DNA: TGTGCCAGCAGTCTCCTTTACAACGACAGGATTAACTATGGCTACACCTTC.

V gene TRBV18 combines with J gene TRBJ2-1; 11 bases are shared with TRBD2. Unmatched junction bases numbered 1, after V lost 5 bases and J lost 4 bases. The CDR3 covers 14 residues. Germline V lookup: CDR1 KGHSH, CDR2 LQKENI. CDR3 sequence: CASSRTSGYNEQFF. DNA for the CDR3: TGTGCCAGCTCAAGGACTAGCGGGTACAATGAGCAGTTCTTC. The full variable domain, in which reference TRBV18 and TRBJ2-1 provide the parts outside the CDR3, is NAGVMQNPRHLVRRRGQEARLRCSPMKGHSHVYWYRQLPEEGLKFMVYLQKENIIDESGMPKERFSAEFPKEGPSILRIQQVVRGDSAAYFCASSRTSGYNEQFFGPGTRLTVL.

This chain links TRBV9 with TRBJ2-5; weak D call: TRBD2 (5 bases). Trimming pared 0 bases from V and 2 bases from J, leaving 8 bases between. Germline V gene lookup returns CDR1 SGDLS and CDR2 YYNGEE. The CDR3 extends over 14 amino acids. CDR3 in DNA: TGTGCCAGCAGCGTAGCACGGGGACAAGAGACCCAGTACTTC. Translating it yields CASSVARGQETQYF. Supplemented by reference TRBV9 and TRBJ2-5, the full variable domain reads DSGVTQTPKHLITATGQRVTLRCSPRSGDLSVYWYQQSLDQGLQFLIQYYNGEERAKGNILERFSAQQFPDLHSELNLSSLELGDSALYFCASSVARGQETQYFGPGTRLLVL.

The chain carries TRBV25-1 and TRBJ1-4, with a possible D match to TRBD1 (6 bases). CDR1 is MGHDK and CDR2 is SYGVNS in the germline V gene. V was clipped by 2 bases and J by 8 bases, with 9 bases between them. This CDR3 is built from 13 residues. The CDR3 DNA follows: TGTGCCAGCAGTGAAGGGGGGCAGGAAAAACTGTTTTTT. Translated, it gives CASSEGGQEKLFF.

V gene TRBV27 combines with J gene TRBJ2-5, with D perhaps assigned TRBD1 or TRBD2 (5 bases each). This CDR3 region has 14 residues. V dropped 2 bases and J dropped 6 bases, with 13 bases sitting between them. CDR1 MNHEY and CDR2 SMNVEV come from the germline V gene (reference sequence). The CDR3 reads CASSLLSGRKTQYF. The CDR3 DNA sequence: TGTGCCAGCAGTTTACTATCAGGGAGAAAGACCCAGTACTTC.

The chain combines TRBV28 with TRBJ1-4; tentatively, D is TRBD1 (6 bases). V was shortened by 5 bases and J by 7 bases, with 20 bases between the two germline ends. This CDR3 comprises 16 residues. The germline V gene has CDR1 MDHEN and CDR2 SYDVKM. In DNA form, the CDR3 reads TGTGCCAGCAGTACAGACAGGTCGGGCGGGGGTGAAAAACTGTTTTTT. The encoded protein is CASSTDRSGGGEKLFF.

CDR3 protein: CASSQGQNYGYTF. The DNA of the CDR3 is TGTGCCAGCAGCCAGGGACAGAACTATGGCTACACCTTC. The rearrangement joins TRBV5-5 to TRBJ1-2, with 7 nucleotides matching TRBD1. The germline CDR1 and CDR2 sequences are SGHKS and YYEKEE (reference sequence). The J segment lost 2 bases and the V segment lost 4 bases, leaving 2 bases of the junction unmatched. This CDR3 is 13 amino acids long.

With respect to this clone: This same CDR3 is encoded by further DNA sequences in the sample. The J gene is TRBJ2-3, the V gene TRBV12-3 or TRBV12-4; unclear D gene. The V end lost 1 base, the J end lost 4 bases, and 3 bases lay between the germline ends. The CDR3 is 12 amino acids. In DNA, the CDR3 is TGTGCCAGCAGTTTAGGGTCAGATACGCAGTATTTT. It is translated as CASSLGSDTQYF.

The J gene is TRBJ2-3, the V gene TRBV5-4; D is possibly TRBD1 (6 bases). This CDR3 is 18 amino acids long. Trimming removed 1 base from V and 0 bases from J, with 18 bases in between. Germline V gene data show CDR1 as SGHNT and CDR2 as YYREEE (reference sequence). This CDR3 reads CASSLFIFGTPSTDTQYF. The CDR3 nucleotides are TGTGCCAGCAGCTTGTTTATTTTTGGGACACCTAGCACAGATACGCAGTATTTT.

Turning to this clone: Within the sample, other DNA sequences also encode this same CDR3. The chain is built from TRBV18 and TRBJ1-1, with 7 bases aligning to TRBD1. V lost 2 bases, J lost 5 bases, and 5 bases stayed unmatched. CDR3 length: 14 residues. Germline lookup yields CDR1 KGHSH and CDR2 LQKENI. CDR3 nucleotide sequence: TGTGCCAGCTCACCAGAGGGGGCTGGTACTGAAGCTTTCTTT. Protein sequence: CASSPEGAGTEAFF.

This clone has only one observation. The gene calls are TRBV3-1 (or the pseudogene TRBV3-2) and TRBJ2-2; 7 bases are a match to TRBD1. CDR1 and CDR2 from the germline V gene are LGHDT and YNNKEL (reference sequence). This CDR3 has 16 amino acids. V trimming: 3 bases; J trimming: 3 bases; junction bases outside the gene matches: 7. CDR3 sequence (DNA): TGTGCCAGCAGCCAGCAACAGGGGTTAGACACCGGGGAGCTGTTTTTT. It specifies CASSQQQGLDTGELFF.

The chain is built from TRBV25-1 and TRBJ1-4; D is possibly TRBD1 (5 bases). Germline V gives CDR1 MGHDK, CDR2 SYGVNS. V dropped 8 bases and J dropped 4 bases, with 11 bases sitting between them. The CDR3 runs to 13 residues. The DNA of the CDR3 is TGTGCCAGCGGGGCGGGTGGTAATGAAAAACTGTTTTTT. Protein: CASGAGGNEKLFF. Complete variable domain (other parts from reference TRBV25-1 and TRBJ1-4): EADIYQTPRYLVIGTGKKITLECSQTMGHDKMYWYQQDPGMELHLIHYSYGVNSTEKGDLSSESTVSRIRTEHFPLTLESARPSHTSQYLCASGAGGNEKLFFGSGTQLSVL.

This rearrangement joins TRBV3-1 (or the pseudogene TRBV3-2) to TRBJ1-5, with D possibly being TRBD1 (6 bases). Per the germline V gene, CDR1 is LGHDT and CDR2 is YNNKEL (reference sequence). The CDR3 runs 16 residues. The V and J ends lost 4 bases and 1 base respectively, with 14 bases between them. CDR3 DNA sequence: TGTGCCAGCAGCCCTATCATAGACAGGAGCAATCAGCCCCAGCATTTT. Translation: CASSPIIDRSNQPQHF.

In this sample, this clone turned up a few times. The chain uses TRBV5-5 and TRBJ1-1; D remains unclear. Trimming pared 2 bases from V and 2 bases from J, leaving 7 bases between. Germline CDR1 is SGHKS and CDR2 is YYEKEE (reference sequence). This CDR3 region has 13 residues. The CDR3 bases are TGTGCCAGCAGCTTTAACGGCAACACTGAAGCTTTCTTT. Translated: CASSFNGNTEAFF.

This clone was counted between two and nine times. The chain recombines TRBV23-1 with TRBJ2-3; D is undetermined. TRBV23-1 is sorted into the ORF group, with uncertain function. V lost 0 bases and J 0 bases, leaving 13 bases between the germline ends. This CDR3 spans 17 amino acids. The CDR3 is CASSQSVTSKSTDTQYF. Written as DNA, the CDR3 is TGCGCCAGCAGTCAATCCGTTACTTCTAAGAGCACAGATACGCAGTATTTT.

The DNA for the CDR3 is TGCGCCAGCAGCATAGGGACAGGGCGGGATACGCAGTATTTT. Residues: CASSIGTGRDTQYF. V and J are TRBV4-3 and TRBJ2-3; the match to TRBD1 covers 9 bases. Germline V CDR1 and CDR2: LGHNA, YSLEER. Germline trimming cut 5 bases from V and 6 bases from J; bases unmatched to any gene: 6. This CDR3 has 14 residues.